These 14 T cell receptor beta chains were sequenced from one sample in a study of cytomegalovirus exposure and HLA in healthy donors. The PCR was carried out with 60 Vbeta primers and 13 Jbeta primers. The assay was immunoSEQ multiplex PCR, and TCRdb's table has in-frame clones only and misses some. Of around 150,000 clones listed, approximately 70% are singletons. Sequencing used PBMCs. Receptors were obtained from a human donor in good health.

CDR3 in amino acids: CAISPDGAPNQPQHF. CDR3 coding DNA: TGTGCCATCAGCCCTGATGGGGCCCCCAATCAGCCCCAGCATTTT. The chain combines TRBV10-3 with TRBJ1-5, with D possibly being TRBD1 (5 bases). This CDR3 region has 15 residues. Trimming left V 6 bases short and J 3 bases short, with 15 bases between. In germline, CDR1 is ENHRY, CDR2 SYGVKD.

This clone was counted ten times or more. The V and J genes are TRBV14 and TRBJ1-1, with D hard to call. This CDR3 comprises 13 residues. CDR1 and CDR2 (germline): SGHDN, FVKESK. Trimming left V 5 bases short and J 1 base short, with 8 bases between. CDR3 sequence reads: CASSVQANTEAFF. The DNA for the CDR3 is TGTGCCAGCAGCGTGCAGGCGAACACTGAAGCTTTCTTT.

This chain uses TRBV6-1 with TRBJ2-5; 8 bases are shared with TRBD2. CDR1 is MNHNS, CDR2 SASEGT, per germline. Germline trimming cut 2 bases from V and 5 bases from J; bases unmatched to any gene: 13. The CDR3 is 17 residues long. DNA of the CDR3: TGTGCCAGCAGTGAATTCACTAGCGGACCGGGCTGGGAGACCCAGTACTTC. Translated, it gives CASSEFTSGPGWETQYF.

This rearrangement joins TRBV6-5 to TRBJ1-3; D unresolved. CDR3 length: 15 residues. The V gene lost 6 bases and the J gene lost 5 bases, with 17 bases spanning the gap. Per the germline V gene, CDR1 is MNHEY and CDR2 is SVGAGI. In DNA form, the CDR3 reads TGTGCCAGCAGCCGCAGTTTGGAGGGTCGAAACACCATATATTTT. Protein sequence: CASSRSLEGRNTIYF.

The rearrangement joins TRBV6-6 to TRBJ1-6; TRBD1 agrees at 9 bases. Germline CDR1 reads MNHNY; CDR2 reads SVGAGI (reference sequence). Unmatched junction bases numbered 3, after V lost 2 bases and J lost 7 bases. The CDR3 consists of 15 residues. The CDR3 spells CASSYRDRANSPLHF. In DNA, the CDR3 is TGTGCCAGCAGTTACCGGGACAGGGCCAATTCACCCCTCCACTTT.

The chain is built from TRBV29-1 and TRBJ1-4, with TRBD1 identical over 7 bases. V gave up 8 bases and J gave up 8 bases; unmatched junction bases: 17. The CDR3 contains 15 residues. Germline loops: CDR1 SQVTM, CDR2 ANQGSEA. The CDR3 DNA is TGCAGCCTAGGGGTAACAGGGGCGGCAGGGGAAAAACTGTTTTTT. It is translated as CSLGVTGAAGEKLFF.

This chain connects TRBV7-2 to TRBJ1-5, with D maybe TRBD1 (6 bases). Trimming shortened V by 2 bases and J by 4 bases, and 24 bases separated the two germline ends. The CDR3 loop spans 19 amino acids. The germline V gene has CDR1 SGHTA and CDR2 FQGNSA. The CDR3 is CASSLSRGLGAAGNQPQHF. In nucleotides, the CDR3 is TGTGCCAGCAGCTTATCGCGAGGTTTGGGGGCAGCTGGTAATCAGCCCCAGCATTTT.

The chain carries TRBV2 and TRBJ1-2, with a tentative D call TRBD1 (6 bases). The V end lost 2 bases, the J end lost 6 bases, and 10 bases lay between the germline ends. The germline V gene encodes CDR1 SNHLY and CDR2 FYNNEI. CDR3 length: 13 amino acids. CDR3 protein: CASSETHRDGYTF. The CDR3 DNA reads TGTGCCAGCAGTGAAACCCACAGGGATGGCTACACCTTC.

The gene calls are TRBV19 and TRBJ1-2, with D possibly being TRBD1 (6 bases). This CDR3 region has 15 residues. Per the germline V gene, CDR1 is LNHDA and CDR2 is SQIVND (reference sequence). Trimming took off 5 bases at V and 7 bases at J, with 20 bases between the two ends. The CDR3 DNA reads TGTGCCAGTAGTTCCCATCGTAAGGGGGATAGTGGCTACACCTTC. It yields the protein CASSSHRKGDSGYTF. The full variable domain, with the rest looked up from reference TRBV19 and TRBJ1-2, is DGGITQSPKYLFRKEGQNVTLSCEQNLNHDAMYWYRQDPGQGLRLIYYSQIVNDFQKGDIAEGYSVSREKKESFPLTVTSAQKNPTAFYLCASSSHRKGDSGYTFGSGTRLTVV.

CDR3 region: CASSSPGERTDTQYF. The CDR3, as DNA: TGTGCCAGCAGCTCTCCAGGGGAACGGACAGATACGCAGTATTTT. The J gene is TRBJ2-3, the V gene TRBV2, with TRBD1 as a possible D gene (6 bases). The CDR3 contains 15 residues. CDR1 SNHLY and CDR2 FYNNEI come from the germline V gene. The V end lost 6 bases, the J end lost 3 bases, and 16 bases lay between the germline ends.

About this clone itself: Distinct nucleotide sequences in the sample also encode this CDR3. J is TRBJ2-1 and V is TRBV11-3, with 11 bases matching TRBD2. V lost 5 bases, J lost 4 bases, and 4 bases stayed unmatched. The CDR3 has 15 residues. Germline V gene data show CDR1 as SGHNT and CDR2 as YENEEA. CDR3 in amino acids: CASSARTSGYNEQFF. For the CDR3, the DNA is TGTGCCAGCAGCGCACGGACTAGCGGGTACAATGAGCAGTTCTTC.

J is TRBJ2-3 and V is TRBV5-6; 10 bases align to TRBD2. This CDR3 comprises 17 residues. The trim removed 3 bases at V and 2 bases at J, leaving 9 bases unmatched. Germline-derived CDR1 and CDR2 are SGHDT and YYEEEE. DNA of the CDR3: TGTGCCAGCAGCTCTCCCTTAGCGGGAGGTTACACAGATACGCAGTATTTT. This sequence encodes CASSSPLAGGYTDTQYF. The complete variable domain, with remaining parts taken from reference TRBV5-6 and TRBJ2-3, reads DAGVTQSPTHLIKTRGQQVTLRCSPKSGHDTVSWYQQALGQGPQFIFQYYEEEERQRGNFPDRFSGHQFPNYSSELNVNALLLGDSALYLCASSSPLAGGYTDTQYFGPGTRLTVL.

The chain couples TRBV2 to TRBJ1-2; 9 bases fit TRBD1. The V and J ends lost 7 bases and 4 bases, in that order; junction bases with no gene match: 7. The CDR3 totals 14 residues. In germline, CDR1 is SNHLY, CDR2 FYNNEI. CDR3 protein: CASTWGQGVYGYTF. CDR3 in DNA: TGTGCCAGCACGTGGGGACAGGGCGTCTATGGCTACACCTTC.

The chain is built from TRBV11-2 and TRBJ2-7; 13 bases match TRBD2. The CDR3 has 15 amino acids. V was clipped by 4 bases and J by 7 bases; unmatched bases: 7. The V gene's germline CDR1 is SGHAT and CDR2 FQNNGV. Here the CDR3 reads CASSSRLAGGDEQYF. The CDR3 region has the DNA TGTGCCAGCAGCTCCCGACTAGCGGGAGGTGATGAGCAGTACTTC.